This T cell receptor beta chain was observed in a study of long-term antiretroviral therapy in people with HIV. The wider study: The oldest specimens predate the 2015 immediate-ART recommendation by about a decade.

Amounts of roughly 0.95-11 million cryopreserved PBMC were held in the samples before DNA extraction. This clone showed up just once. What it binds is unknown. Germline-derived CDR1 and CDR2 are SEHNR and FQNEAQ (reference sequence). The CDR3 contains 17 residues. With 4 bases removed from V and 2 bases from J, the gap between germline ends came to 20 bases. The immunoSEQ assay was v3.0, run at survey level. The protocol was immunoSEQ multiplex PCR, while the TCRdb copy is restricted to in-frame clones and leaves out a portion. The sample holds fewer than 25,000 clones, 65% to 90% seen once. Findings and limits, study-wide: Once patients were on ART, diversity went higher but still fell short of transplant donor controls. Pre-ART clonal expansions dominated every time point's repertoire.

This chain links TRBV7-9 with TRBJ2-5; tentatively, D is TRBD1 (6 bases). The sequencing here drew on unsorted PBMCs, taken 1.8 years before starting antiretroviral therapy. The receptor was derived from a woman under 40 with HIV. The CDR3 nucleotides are TGTGCCAGCAGCTCTAGGGGAATAGGACAGCGACAAGAGACCCAGTACTTC. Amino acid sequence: CASSSRGIGQRQETQYF.